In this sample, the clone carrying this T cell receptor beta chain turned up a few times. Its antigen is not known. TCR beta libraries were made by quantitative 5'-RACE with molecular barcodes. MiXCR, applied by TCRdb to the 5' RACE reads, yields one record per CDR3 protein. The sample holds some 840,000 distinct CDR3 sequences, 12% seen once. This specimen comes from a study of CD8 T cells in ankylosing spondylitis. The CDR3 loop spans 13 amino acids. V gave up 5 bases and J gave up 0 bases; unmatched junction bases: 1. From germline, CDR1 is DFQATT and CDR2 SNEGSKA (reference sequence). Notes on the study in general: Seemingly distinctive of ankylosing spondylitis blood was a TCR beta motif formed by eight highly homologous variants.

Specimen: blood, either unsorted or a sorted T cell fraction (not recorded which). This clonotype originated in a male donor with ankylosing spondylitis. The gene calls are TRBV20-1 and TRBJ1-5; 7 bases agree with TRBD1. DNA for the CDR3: TGCAGTGCTGGACAGGATAGCAATCAGCCCCAGCATTTT. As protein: CSAGQDSNQPQHF.